The next 31 T cell receptor beta chains were all read from a single sample in a study of T cell responses to AZD1222 COVID-19 vaccine. Some clones are missing from TCRdb's copy, which holds only in-frame ones; the method was immunoSEQ multiplex PCR. The sample includes approximately 120,000 clones, 70% to 90% seen only once; the top ten take more than 5.5%. The specimen comprised peripheral blood, sampled 28 days after the second AZD1222 dose. Receptors were obtained from an adult who received the AZD1222 COVID-19 vaccine.

The chain recombines TRBV28 with TRBJ2-5, with 8 nucleotides matching TRBD1. The germline CDR1 and CDR2 sequences are MDHEN and SYDVKM. The CDR3 covers 13 residues. The V segment lost 6 bases and the J segment 2 bases; nucleotides outside the gene matches: 2. The CDR3 DNA sequence: TGTGCCAGCAGAGGACAGGGACAAGAGACCCAGTACTTC. It yields the protein CASRGQGQETQYF.

This chain joins TRBV30 and TRBJ1-5, with unresolved D. This CDR3 contains 12 residues. Trimming pared 5 bases from V and 3 bases from J, leaving 8 bases between. Germline V lookup: CDR1 GTSNPN, CDR2 SVGIG (reference sequence). CDR3 region: CAWGRLNQPQHF. Here the CDR3 DNA reads TGTGCCTGGGGACGACTCAATCAGCCCCAGCATTTT.

The chain carries TRBV19 and TRBJ1-2, with D perhaps TRBD1 (6 bases). The germline V gene encodes CDR1 LNHDA and CDR2 SQIVND (reference sequence). The CDR3 covers 12 residues. V was pared by 9 bases and J by 3 bases, with 11 bases between. The CDR3 coding sequence is TGTGCCAGCCAACAGGGTGACTATGGCTACACCTTC. Protein: CASQQGDYGYTF.

The genes are TRBV11-3 and TRBJ1-2; 8 nucleotides match TRBD1. The CDR3 is 16 residues long. The V and J ends lost 0 bases and 4 bases, in that order; junction bases with no gene match: 7. Germline V gives CDR1 SGHNT, CDR2 YENEEA. The CDR3: CASSLERTGGSYGYTF. In nucleotides, the CDR3 is TGTGCCAGCAGCTTAGAAAGAACAGGGGGGTCCTATGGCTACACCTTC.

This clone occurred once. This rearrangement joins TRBV20-1 to TRBJ1-4; D is ambiguous. This CDR3 is 14 amino acids long. Germline CDR1 reads DFQATT; CDR2 reads SNEGSKA (reference sequence). Trimming left V 3 bases short and J 4 bases short, with 12 bases between. CDR3 region: CSASSGGNNEKLFF. The CDR3 nucleotides read TGCAGTGCTAGTTCAGGCGGAAATAATGAAAAACTGTTTTTT.

The chain joins TRBV29-1 to TRBJ2-5, with D possibly called TRBD1 or TRBD2 (6 bases each). Trimming cost V 6 bases and J 5 bases, with 19 bases left between them. The CDR3 is made up of 14 amino acids. CDR1 is SQVTM, CDR2 ANQGSEA, per germline. CDR3 loop: CSVAYPRGLETQYF. Written as DNA, the CDR3 is TGCAGCGTCGCCTACCCCCGGGGGCTGGAGACCCAGTACTTC.

The chain combines TRBV7-9 with TRBJ2-5, with TRBD2 as a possible D gene (6 bases). Germline V CDR1 and CDR2: SEHNR, FQNEAQ (reference sequence). V dropped 2 bases and J dropped 0 bases, with 10 bases sitting between them. The CDR3 extends over 15 amino acids. The CDR3, as DNA: TGTGCCAGCAGCTTAAGCGGGTATTACCAAGAGACCCAGTACTTC. This gives the protein CASSLSGYYQETQYF.

The V call is TRBV4-1, the J call TRBJ1-2; unclear D gene. The CDR3 has 13 amino acids. Germline values: CDR1 MGHRA, CDR2 YSYEKL. The V end was cut by 4 bases, the J end by 5 bases, with 11 bases between. The CDR3 reads CASSPTAGYGYTF. CDR3 nucleotides: TGCGCCAGCAGCCCGACGGCGGGGTATGGCTACACCTTC.

V and J are TRBV28 and TRBJ2-6; D possibly corresponds to TRBD1 (6 bases). Germline V gives CDR1 MDHEN, CDR2 SYDVKM. The V gene lost 2 bases and the J gene lost 1 base, with 12 bases spanning the gap. This CDR3 is 17 amino acids long. As DNA, the CDR3 is TGTGCCAGCAGTTTACAGGGGCCTCTTTCTGGGGCCAACGTCCTGACTTTC. Translating gives CASSLQGPLSGANVLTF.

V and J are TRBV6-5 and TRBJ1-5, with D hard to call. The CDR3 has 13 amino acids. Trimming cost V 6 bases and J 0 bases, with 6 bases left between them. The germline gives CDR1 MNHEY, CDR2 SVGAGI. Here the CDR3 DNA reads TGTGCCAGCAGGTCATATAGCAATCAGCCCCAGCATTTT. It specifies CASRSYSNQPQHF.

The chain carries TRBV3-1 (or the pseudogene TRBV3-2) and TRBJ1-4, with D perhaps TRBD1 (5 bases). Germline CDR1 LGHDT, CDR2 YNNKEL (reference sequence). Trimming stripped 4 bases from V and 7 bases from J, with 13 bases between. The CDR3 extends over 14 amino acids. The CDR3 loop is CASSRTVGGEKLFF. CDR3 nucleotide sequence: TGTGCCAGCAGCCGGACTGTGGGGGGTGAAAAACTGTTTTTT.

The rearrangement joins TRBV7-9 to TRBJ1-1; D is unclear. There are 14 residues in the CDR3. Germline V CDR1 and CDR2: SEHNR, FQNEAQ (reference sequence). Trimming shortened V by 1 base and J by 6 bases, and 12 bases separated the two germline ends. The CDR3: CASSLGSGLSEAFF. The CDR3 DNA reads TGTGCCAGCAGCTTAGGGTCGGGCCTCTCTGAAGCTTTCTTT.

This sequence joins TRBV6-1 and TRBJ1-1; D is unclear. There are 13 residues in the CDR3. V was trimmed by 2 bases and J by 0 bases, leaving 4 bases between them. Germline V gives CDR1 MNHNS, CDR2 SASEGT. The DNA for the CDR3 is TGTGCCAGCAGTGAACGGATGAACACTGAAGCTTTCTTT. It codes for CASSERMNTEAFF.

The chain links TRBV19 to TRBJ1-1; D gene ambiguous. CDR1 LNHDA and CDR2 SQIVND come from the germline V gene (reference sequence). This CDR3 is built from 12 residues. The DNA of the CDR3 is TGTGCAGTCAGAGGAGGGAACACTGAAGCTTTCTTT. Translating gives CAVRGGNTEAFF.

The chain carries TRBV7-2 and TRBJ1-5, with 7 positions matching TRBD1. The CDR3 is 15 residues long. The germline CDR1 and CDR2 sequences are SGHTA and FQGNSA. The J segment lost 4 bases and the V segment lost 1 base, leaving 4 bases of the junction unmatched. This CDR3 reads CASSLVKGANQPQHF. Here the CDR3 DNA reads TGTGCCAGCAGCTTAGTCAAGGGGGCGAATCAGCCCCAGCATTTT.

The V call is TRBV10-1, the J call TRBJ1-1; TRBD1 is a possible D gene (5 bases). The V end lost 5 bases, the J end lost 5 bases, and 12 bases lay between the germline ends. This CDR3 region has 13 residues. Germline V gene lookup returns CDR1 WNHNN and CDR2 SYGVQD (reference sequence). This chain's CDR3 is CASSTGELTEAFF. Here the CDR3 DNA reads TGCGCCAGCAGTACGGGGGAGTTGACTGAAGCTTTCTTT.

The CDR3 here is CASSIGAENTEAFF. The CDR3 DNA is TGTGCCAGTAGTATAGGGGCGGAGAACACTGAAGCTTTCTTT. The chain is built from TRBV19 and TRBJ1-1; no firm D call. V lost 1 base to trimming and J lost 1 base, with 7 bases between them. Germline CDR1 LNHDA, CDR2 SQIVND (reference sequence). The CDR3 spans 14 residues.

V is TRBV2 and J is TRBJ2-2; D is possibly TRBD2 (5 bases). The CDR3 loop spans 14 amino acids. Trimming left V 4 bases short and J 0 bases short, with 6 bases between. Germline values: CDR1 SNHLY, CDR2 FYNNEI. The CDR3 bases are TGTGCCAGCAGTGGAGCGGCGAACACCGGGGAGCTGTTTTTT. It codes for CASSGAANTGELFF.

The CDR3 loop is CASSIVPPRDSNQPQHF. Here the CDR3 DNA reads TGTGCCAGTAGTATAGTTCCCCCCAGGGATAGCAATCAGCCCCAGCATTTT. J is TRBJ1-5 and V is TRBV19; perhaps TRBD1 as D (5 bases). CDR3 length equals 17 residues. Germline lookup yields CDR1 LNHDA and CDR2 SQIVND (reference sequence). The ends were cut back, 1 base at V and 0 bases at J, with 13 bases in the middle.

The chain carries TRBV7-2 and TRBJ1-2; D is unresolved. The CDR3 spans 13 residues. Per the germline V gene, CDR1 is SGHTA and CDR2 is FQGNSA. Trimming shortened V by 6 bases and J by 7 bases, and 15 bases separated the two germline ends. The CDR3 spells CASSPSGEAGYTF. CDR3 sequence (DNA): TGTGCCAGCAGTCCCTCCGGAGAAGCTGGCTACACCTTC.

The rearrangement uses TRBV6-1 and TRBJ2-2; 8 positions match TRBD1. Per germline, CDR1 MNHNS and CDR2 SASEGT. The CDR3 has 18 residues. J gave up 3 bases and V 4 bases, and 13 bases lay outside the gene matches. In DNA, the CDR3 is TGTGCCAGCAGTGTCCTGCCGGCGGACAGGGTCTACACCGGGGAGCTGTTTTTT. Translation: CASSVLPADRVYTGELFF.

This rearrangement joins TRBV5-1 to TRBJ2-2; unclear D gene. Trimming left V 1 base short and J 2 bases short, with 6 bases between. This CDR3 is built from 14 residues. Germline CDR1 reads SGHRS; CDR2 reads YFSETQ. The CDR3: CASSLIVNTGELFF. The CDR3 DNA reads as TGCGCCAGCAGCTTGATTGTAAACACCGGGGAGCTGTTTTTT.

This clone was detected only once. The J gene is TRBJ2-1, the V gene TRBV29-1, with D tentatively TRBD1 or TRBD2 (5 bases each). V dropped 5 bases and J dropped 7 bases, with 15 bases sitting between them. The CDR3 runs 13 residues. Germline V lookup: CDR1 SQVTM, CDR2 ANQGSEA. CDR3 bases: TGCAGCGTTTGGGACGGAGGTACGAATGAGCAGTTCTTC. It is translated as CSVWDGGTNEQFF.

As DNA, the CDR3 is TGTGCCAGCAGCAGGGGAGTGGGGAACACCGGGGAGCTGTTTTTT. Its translation: CASSRGVGNTGELFF. V usage is TRBV7-9 and J usage is TRBJ2-2; D may be TRBD1 or TRBD2 (5 bases each). The CDR3 has 15 residues. Germline-derived CDR1 and CDR2 are SEHNR and FQNEAQ (reference sequence). The V and J ends lost 5 bases and 1 base respectively, with 11 bases between them.

The chain combines TRBV14 with TRBJ2-7; no firm D call. This CDR3 is 12 amino acids long. Germline V gene sequence: CDR1 SGHDN, CDR2 FVKESK. The germline V and J ends were trimmed by 1 base and 4 bases, with 5 bases remaining between them. The CDR3 spells CASSQVEYEQYF. CDR3 DNA: TGTGCCAGCAGCCAAGTCGAGTACGAGCAGTACTTC. The whole variable domain, remainder taken from reference TRBV14 and TRBJ2-7, is EAGVTQFPSHSVIEKGQTVTLRCDPISGHDNLYWYRRVMGKEIKFLLHFVKESKQDESGMPNNRFLAERTGGTYSTLKVQPAELEDSGVYFCASSQVEYEQYFGPGTRLTVT.

The chain combines TRBV9 with TRBJ2-3; the D is unclear. Germline CDR1 SGDLS, CDR2 YYNGEE. The ends were cut back, 0 bases at V and 8 bases at J, with 19 bases in the middle. This CDR3 has 16 residues. This chain's CDR3 is CASSVGRNRGDATQYF. The CDR3 DNA is TGTGCCAGCAGCGTAGGCAGAAATCGAGGAGACGCTACGCAGTATTTT.

There are many counts of this clone. The V and J genes are TRBV3-1 (or the pseudogene TRBV3-2) and TRBJ2-7; D possibly corresponds to TRBD2 (5 bases). CDR1 LGHDT and CDR2 YNNKEL come from the germline V gene (reference sequence). There are 14 residues in the CDR3. The ends were cut back, 1 base at V and 1 base at J, with 8 bases in the middle. In DNA form, the CDR3 reads TGTGCCAGCAGCCAAGCAGGACTGTCCTACGAGCAGTACTTC. It yields the protein CASSQAGLSYEQYF.

The J gene is TRBJ1-5, the V gene TRBV6-6; the D is unclear. Germline lookup yields CDR1 MNHNY and CDR2 SVGAGI (reference sequence). This CDR3 contains 14 residues. The germline V and J ends were trimmed by 6 bases and 6 bases, with 15 bases remaining between them. CDR3: CASRREADRQPQHF. Written as DNA, the CDR3 is TGTGCCAGCAGGCGGGAAGCGGATCGTCAGCCCCAGCATTTT.

This rearrangement joins TRBV6-5 to TRBJ1-3, with a possible D match to TRBD1 (6 bases). The CDR3 extends over 15 amino acids. V lost 0 bases, J lost 2 bases, and 8 bases lay in between. Germline CDR1 reads MNHEY; CDR2 reads SVGAGI. The CDR3 coding sequence is TGTGCCAGCAGTTACTCGGGGGGCGCTGGAAACACCATATATTTT. Its translation is CASSYSGGAGNTIYF.

V gene TRBV24-1 combines with J gene TRBJ2-5, with D perhaps being TRBD1 or TRBD2 (6 bases each). The CDR3 totals 16 residues. The germline CDR1 and CDR2 sequences are KGHDR and SFDVKD. V was shortened by 4 bases and J by 4 bases, with 18 bases between the two germline ends. CDR3 in DNA: TGTGCCACCAGTGAGGGGGCGGGAACAGGGAGAGAGACCCAGTACTTC. This gives the protein CATSEGAGTGRETQYF.

The J gene is TRBJ1-5, the V gene TRBV28; D not certain. This CDR3 has 15 amino acids. Germline values: CDR1 MDHEN, CDR2 SYDVKM. V shed 5 bases and J shed 4 bases, with 15 bases lying between them. The CDR3 bases are TGTGCCAGCAGTCAATCAAGGGTTGGGAATCAGCCCCAGCATTTT. Translating it yields CASSQSRVGNQPQHF.